These 5 T cell receptor beta chains share one sample of origin, sequenced in a study of T cells in Graves' hyperthyroidism and ophthalmopathy. RNA transcripts gave rise to amplified TCR beta CDR3 regions. First-round RT-PCR of the TCR CDR3 relied on the HTBI primer set. TCRdb recomputed calls from the multiplex PCR reads with MiXCR, one row per CDR3 protein. The repertoire consists of fewer than 650,000 distinct CDR3 sequences, with 14% occurring once and the leading ten covering approximately 14%. Sequenced: blood. The receptors here all came from a middle-aged woman with Graves' hyperthyroidism.

This clonotype was observed many times. V usage is TRBV6-2 or TRBV6-3 and J usage is TRBJ2-1, with 7 positions matching TRBD2. This CDR3 is 18 amino acids long. Germline loops: CDR1 MNHEY, CDR2 SVGEGT. The ends lost 4 bases at V and 1 base at J; junction bases unmatched: 13. The CDR3 spells CASSSHISSGASYNEQFF. CDR3 DNA: TGTGCCAGCAGTTCACACATCTCTAGCGGCGCTTCCTACAATGAGCAGTTCTTC.

The chain uses TRBV7-2 and TRBJ2-3; no clear D gene. The CDR3 is 14 residues long. From germline, CDR1 is SGHTA and CDR2 FQGNSA. Trimming cost V 3 bases and J 3 bases, with 10 bases left between them. CDR3 coding DNA: TGTGCCAGCAGCTTTGTCCCTCTTACAGATACGCAGTATTTT. Protein product: CASSFVPLTDTQYF. Full variable domain (rest looked up from reference TRBV7-2 and TRBJ2-3): GAGVSQSPSNKVTEKGKDVELRCDPISGHTALYWYRQSLGQGLEFLIYFQGNSAPDKSGLPSDRFSAERTGGSVSTLTIQRTQQEDSAVYLCASSFVPLTDTQYFGPGTRLTVL.

This clonotype has ten or more counts. The genes are TRBV6-1 and TRBJ1-1; 10 bases align to TRBD1. Per the germline V gene, CDR1 is MNHNS and CDR2 is SASEGT. The CDR3 consists of 16 residues. V trimming: 4 bases; J trimming: 0 bases; junction bases outside the gene matches: 5. The CDR3 nucleotides read TGTGCCAGCAGTGCGCCGGGACAGGGGATGAACACTGAAGCTTTCTTT. It yields the protein CASSAPGQGMNTEAFF.

This clonotype was picked up a small number of times. Just one base apart from a much larger clone, this may be a read error. This chain uses TRBV2 with TRBJ2-3; possibly TRBD2 for D (6 bases). The CDR3 has 15 residues. Germline V CDR1 and CDR2: SNHLY, FYNNEI. CDR3 protein: CASSEFLASRDMQYF. CDR3 in DNA: TGTGCCAGCAGTGAGTTCCTGGCGTCGCGGGATATGCAGTATTTT.

This clonotype occurred many times. The chain couples TRBV27 to TRBJ1-2, with D unresolved. CDR1 is MNHEY and CDR2 is SMNVEV in the germline V gene (reference sequence). The CDR3 has 16 amino acids. Between the trimmed V and J ends, which lost 5 bases and 4 bases, there was a span of 20 bases. This CDR3 is CASSGEGASEVYGYTF. DNA of the CDR3: TGTGCCAGCAGTGGGGAGGGAGCTAGTGAGGTCTATGGCTACACCTTC.